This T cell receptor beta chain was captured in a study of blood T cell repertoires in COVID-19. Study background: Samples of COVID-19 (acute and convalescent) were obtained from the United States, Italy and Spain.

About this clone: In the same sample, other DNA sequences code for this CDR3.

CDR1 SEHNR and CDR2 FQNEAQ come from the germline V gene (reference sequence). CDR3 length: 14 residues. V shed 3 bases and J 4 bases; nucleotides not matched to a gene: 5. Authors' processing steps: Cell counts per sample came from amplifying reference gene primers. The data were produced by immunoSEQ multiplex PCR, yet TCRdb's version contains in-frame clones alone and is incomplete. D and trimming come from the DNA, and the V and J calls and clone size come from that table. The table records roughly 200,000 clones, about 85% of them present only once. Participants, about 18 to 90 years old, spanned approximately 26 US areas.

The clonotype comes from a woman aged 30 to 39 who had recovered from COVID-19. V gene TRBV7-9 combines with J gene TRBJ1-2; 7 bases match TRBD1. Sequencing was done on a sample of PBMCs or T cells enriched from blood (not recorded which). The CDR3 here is CASSFPGQPYGYTF. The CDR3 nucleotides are TGTGCCAGCAGCTTCCCGGGACAGCCCTATGGCTACACCTTC.